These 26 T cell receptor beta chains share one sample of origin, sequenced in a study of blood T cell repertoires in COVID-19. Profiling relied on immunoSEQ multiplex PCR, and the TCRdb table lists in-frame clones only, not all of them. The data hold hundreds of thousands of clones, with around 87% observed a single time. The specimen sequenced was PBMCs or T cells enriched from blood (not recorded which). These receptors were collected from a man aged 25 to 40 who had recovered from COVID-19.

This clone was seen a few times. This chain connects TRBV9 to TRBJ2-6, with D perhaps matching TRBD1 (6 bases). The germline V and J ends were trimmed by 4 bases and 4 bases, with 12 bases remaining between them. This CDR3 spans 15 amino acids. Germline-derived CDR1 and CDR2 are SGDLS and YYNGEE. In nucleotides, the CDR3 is TGTGCCAGCAGCACGAGGGGGACCGGGGCCAACGTCCTGACTTTC. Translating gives CASSTRGTGANVLTF. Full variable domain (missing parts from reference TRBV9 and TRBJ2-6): DSGVTQTPKHLITATGQRVTLRCSPRSGDLSVYWYQQSLDQGLQFLIQYYNGEERAKGNILERFSAQQFPDLHSELNLSSLELGDSALYFCASSTRGTGANVLTFGAGSRLTVL.

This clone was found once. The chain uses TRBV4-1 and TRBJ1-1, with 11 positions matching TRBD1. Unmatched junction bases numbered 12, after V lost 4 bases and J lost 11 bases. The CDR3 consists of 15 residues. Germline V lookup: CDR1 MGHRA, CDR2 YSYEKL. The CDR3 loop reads CASSPWTGGGTRAFF. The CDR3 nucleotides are TGCGCCAGCAGCCCCTGGACAGGGGGCGGGACGCGGGCTTTCTTT.

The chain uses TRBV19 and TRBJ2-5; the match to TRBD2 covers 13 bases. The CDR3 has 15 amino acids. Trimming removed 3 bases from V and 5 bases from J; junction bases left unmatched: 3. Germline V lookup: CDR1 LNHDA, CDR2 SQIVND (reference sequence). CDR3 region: CASSIGTSGMETQYF. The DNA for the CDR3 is TGTGCCAGTAGTATTGGGACTAGCGGGATGGAGACCCAGTACTTC. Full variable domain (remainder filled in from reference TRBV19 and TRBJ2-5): DGGITQSPKYLFRKEGQNVTLSCEQNLNHDAMYWYRQDPGQGLRLIYYSQIVNDFQKGDIAEGYSVSREKKESFPLTVTSAQKNPTAFYLCASSIGTSGMETQYFGPGTRLLVL.

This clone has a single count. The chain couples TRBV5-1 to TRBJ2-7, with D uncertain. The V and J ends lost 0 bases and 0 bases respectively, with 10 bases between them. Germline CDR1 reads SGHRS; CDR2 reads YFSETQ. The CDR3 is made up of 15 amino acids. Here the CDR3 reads CASSLEASRSYEQYF. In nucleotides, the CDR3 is TGCGCCAGCAGCTTGGAAGCGTCCCGCTCCTACGAGCAGTACTTC. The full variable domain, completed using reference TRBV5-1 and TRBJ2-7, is KAGVTQTPRYLIKTRGQQVTLSCSPISGHRSVSWYQQTPGQGLQFLFEYFSETQRNKGNFPGRFSGRQFSNSRSEMNVSTLELGDSALYLCASSLEASRSYEQYFGPGTRLTVT.

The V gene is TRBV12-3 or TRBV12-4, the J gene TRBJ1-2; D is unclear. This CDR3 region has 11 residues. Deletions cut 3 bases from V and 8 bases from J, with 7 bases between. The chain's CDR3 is CASSLTGGYTF. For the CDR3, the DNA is TGTGCCAGCAGTTTGACGGGGGGCTACACCTTC.

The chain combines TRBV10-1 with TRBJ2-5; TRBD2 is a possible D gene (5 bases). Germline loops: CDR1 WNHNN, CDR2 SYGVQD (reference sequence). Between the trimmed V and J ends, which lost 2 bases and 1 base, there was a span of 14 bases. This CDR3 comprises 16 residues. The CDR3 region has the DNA TGCGCCAGCAGTGAGGGCGTAGGACTCCTCCAAGAGACCCAGTACTTC. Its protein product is CASSEGVGLLQETQYF.

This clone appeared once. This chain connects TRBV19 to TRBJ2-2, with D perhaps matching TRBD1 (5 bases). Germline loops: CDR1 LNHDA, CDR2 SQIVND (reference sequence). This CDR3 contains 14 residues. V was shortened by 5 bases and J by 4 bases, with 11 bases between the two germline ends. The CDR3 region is CASSPQGGTGELFF. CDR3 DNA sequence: TGTGCCAGTAGTCCCCAGGGTGGCACCGGGGAGCTGTTTTTT. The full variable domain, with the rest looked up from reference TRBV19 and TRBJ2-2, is DGGITQSPKYLFRKEGQNVTLSCEQNLNHDAMYWYRQDPGQGLRLIYYSQIVNDFQKGDIAEGYSVSREKKESFPLTVTSAQKNPTAFYLCASSPQGGTGELFFGEGSRLTVL.

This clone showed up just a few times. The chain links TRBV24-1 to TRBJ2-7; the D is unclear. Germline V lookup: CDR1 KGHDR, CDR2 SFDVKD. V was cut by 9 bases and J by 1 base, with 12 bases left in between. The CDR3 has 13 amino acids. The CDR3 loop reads CATVEVGSYEQYF. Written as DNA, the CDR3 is TGTGCCACCGTTGAGGTTGGGTCCTACGAGCAGTACTTC.

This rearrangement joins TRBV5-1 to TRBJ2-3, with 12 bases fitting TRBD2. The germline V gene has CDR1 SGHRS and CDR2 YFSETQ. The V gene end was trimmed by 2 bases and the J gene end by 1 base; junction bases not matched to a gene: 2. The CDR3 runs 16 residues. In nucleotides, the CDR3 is TGCGCCAGCAGCTTAGGGACTAGCGGGCGCACAGATACGCAGTATTTT. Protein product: CASSLGTSGRTDTQYF.

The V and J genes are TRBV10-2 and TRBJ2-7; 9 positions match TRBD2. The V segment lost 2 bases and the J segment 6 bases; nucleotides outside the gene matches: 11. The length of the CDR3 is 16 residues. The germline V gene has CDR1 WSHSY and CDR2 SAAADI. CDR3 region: CASSEPRTSAPGEQYF. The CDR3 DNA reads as TGCGCCAGCAGTGAGCCCCGGACTAGCGCGCCGGGCGAGCAGTACTTC.

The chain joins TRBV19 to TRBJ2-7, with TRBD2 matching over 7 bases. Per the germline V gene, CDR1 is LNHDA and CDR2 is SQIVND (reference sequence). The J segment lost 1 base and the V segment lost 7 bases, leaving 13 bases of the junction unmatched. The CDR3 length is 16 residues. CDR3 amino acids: CASTPSWRGMSYEQYF. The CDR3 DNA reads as TGTGCCAGTACCCCCTCCTGGCGGGGGATGTCCTACGAGCAGTACTTC.

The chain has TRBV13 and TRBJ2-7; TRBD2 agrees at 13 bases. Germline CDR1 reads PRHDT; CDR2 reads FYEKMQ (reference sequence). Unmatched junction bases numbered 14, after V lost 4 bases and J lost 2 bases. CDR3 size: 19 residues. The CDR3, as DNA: TGTGCCAGCAGCTCCCGACGTTCGGGACTAGCGGGAAGCACCTACGAGCAGTACTTC. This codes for CASSSRRSGLAGSTYEQYF. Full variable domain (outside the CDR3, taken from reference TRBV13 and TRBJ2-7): AAGVIQSPRHLIKEKRETATLKCYPIPRHDTVYWYQQGPGQDPQFLISFYEKMQSDKGSIPDRFSAQQFSDYHSELNMSSLELGDSALYFCASSSRRSGLAGSTYEQYFGPGTRLTVT.

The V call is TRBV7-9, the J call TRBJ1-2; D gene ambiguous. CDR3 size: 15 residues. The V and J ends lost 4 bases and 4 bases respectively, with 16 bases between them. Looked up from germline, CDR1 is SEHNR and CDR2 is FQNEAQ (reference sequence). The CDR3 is CASSSRVRSSYGYTF. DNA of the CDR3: TGTGCCAGCAGCTCAAGAGTCCGGAGTTCCTATGGCTACACCTTC.

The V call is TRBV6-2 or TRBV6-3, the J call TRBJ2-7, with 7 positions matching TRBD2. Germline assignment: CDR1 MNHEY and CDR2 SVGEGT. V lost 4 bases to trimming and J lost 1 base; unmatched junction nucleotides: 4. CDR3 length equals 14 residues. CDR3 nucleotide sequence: TGTGCCAGCAGTTCTAGCGGCCAGTCCTACGAGCAGTACTTC. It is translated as CASSSSGQSYEQYF.

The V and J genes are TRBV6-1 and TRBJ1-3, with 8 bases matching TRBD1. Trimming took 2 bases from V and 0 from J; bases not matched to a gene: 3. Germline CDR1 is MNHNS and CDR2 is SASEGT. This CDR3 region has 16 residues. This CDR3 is CASSEWDRSSGNTIYF. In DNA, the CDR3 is TGTGCCAGCAGTGAATGGGACAGGAGCTCTGGAAACACCATATATTTT.

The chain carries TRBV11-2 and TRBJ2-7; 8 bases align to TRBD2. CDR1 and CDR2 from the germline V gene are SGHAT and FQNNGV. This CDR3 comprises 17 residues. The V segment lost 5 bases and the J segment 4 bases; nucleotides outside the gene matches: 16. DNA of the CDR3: TGTGCCAGCAGCACCCGCAGAACTAGCGGATCTTTATACGAGCAGTACTTC. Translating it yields CASSTRRTSGSLYEQYF.

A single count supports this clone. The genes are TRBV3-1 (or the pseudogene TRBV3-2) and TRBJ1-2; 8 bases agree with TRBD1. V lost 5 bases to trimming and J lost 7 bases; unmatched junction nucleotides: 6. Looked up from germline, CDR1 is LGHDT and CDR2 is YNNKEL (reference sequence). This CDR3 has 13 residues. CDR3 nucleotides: TGTGCCAGCAGCGGCCAGGGGGCGCGTGGCTACACCTTC. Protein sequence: CASSGQGARGYTF.

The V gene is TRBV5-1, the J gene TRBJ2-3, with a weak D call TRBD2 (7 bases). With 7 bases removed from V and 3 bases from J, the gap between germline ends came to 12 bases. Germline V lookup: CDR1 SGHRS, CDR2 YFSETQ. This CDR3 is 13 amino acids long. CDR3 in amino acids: CASSAGATDTQYF. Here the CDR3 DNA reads TGCGCCAGCTCGGCGGGGGCAACAGATACGCAGTATTTT.

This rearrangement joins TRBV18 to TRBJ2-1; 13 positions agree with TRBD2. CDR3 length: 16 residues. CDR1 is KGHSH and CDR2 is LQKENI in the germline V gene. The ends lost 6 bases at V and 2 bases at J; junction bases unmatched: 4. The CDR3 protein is CASSPGLAGPYNEQFF. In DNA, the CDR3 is TGTGCCAGCTCGCCGGGACTAGCGGGACCCTACAATGAGCAGTTCTTC.

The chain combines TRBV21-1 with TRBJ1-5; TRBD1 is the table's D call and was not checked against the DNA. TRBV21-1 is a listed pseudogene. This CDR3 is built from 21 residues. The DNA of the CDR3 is TGTGCCAGCAGCAAGAGCCTGGGGACAGAGAAAAATCAAGATAGCAATCAGCCCCAGCATTTT. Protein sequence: CASSKSLGTEKNQDSNQPQHF.

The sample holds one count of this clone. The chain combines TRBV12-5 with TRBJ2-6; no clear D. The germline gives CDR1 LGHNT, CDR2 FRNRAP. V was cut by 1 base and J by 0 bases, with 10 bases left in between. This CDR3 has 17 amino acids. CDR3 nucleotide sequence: TGTGCTAGTGGTTTGGAAGCACCTGCCTCTGGGGCCAACGTCCTGACTTTC. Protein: CASGLEAPASGANVLTF.

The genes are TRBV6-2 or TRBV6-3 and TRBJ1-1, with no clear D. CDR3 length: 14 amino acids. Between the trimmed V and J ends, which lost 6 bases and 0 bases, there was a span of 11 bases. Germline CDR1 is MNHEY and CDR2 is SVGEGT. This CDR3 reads CASSKVRVNTEAFF. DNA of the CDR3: TGTGCCAGCAGCAAGGTGAGGGTGAACACTGAAGCTTTCTTT.

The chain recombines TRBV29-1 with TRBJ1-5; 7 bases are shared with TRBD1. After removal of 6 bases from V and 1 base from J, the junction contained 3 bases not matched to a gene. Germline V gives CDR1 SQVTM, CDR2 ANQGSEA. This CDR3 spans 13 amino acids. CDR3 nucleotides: TGCAGCGTGAGACAGGGAAGCAATCAGCCCCAGCATTTT. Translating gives CSVRQGSNQPQHF.

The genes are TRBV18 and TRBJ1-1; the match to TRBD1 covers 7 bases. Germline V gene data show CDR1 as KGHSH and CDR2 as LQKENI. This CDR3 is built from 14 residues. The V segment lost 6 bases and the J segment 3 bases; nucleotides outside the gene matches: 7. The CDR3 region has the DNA TGTGCCAGCTCCCCAGGGGGGTACGACACTGAAGCTTTCTTT. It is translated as CASSPGGYDTEAFF. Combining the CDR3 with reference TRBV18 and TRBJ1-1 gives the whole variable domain NAGVMQNPRHLVRRRGQEARLRCSPMKGHSHVYWYRQLPEEGLKFMVYLQKENIIDESGMPKERFSAEFPKEGPSILRIQQVVRGDSAAYFCASSPGGYDTEAFFGQGTRLTVV.

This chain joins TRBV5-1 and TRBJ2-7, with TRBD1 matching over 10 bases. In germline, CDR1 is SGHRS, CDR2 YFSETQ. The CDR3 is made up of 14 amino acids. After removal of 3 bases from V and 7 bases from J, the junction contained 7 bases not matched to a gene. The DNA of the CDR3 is TGCGCCAGCAGCTGGGGACAGGGGACTTATGAGCAGTACTTC. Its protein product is CASSWGQGTYEQYF.

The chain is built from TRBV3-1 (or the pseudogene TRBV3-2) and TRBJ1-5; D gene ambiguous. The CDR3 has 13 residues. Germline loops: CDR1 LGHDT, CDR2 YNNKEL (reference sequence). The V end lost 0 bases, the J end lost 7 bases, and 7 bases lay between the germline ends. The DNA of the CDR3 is TGTGCCAGCAGCCAAGACACTGTCCAGCCCCAGCATTTT. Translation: CASSQDTVQPQHF.